This record concerns one T cell receptor beta chain sequence. No antigen is known for it. Primers: 60 Vbeta forward and 13 Jbeta reverse. The method was immunoSEQ multiplex PCR; TCRdb's version includes in-frame clones alone and lacks a portion of them. Among roughly 190,000 clones listed, around three quarters were seen once. These data originate in a study of cytomegalovirus exposure and HLA in healthy donors. Study-level results: A later analysis linked a missense DCLRE1C variant to TCR beta V- and J-gene trimming. Earlier findings revealed that most TCR beta V segments proved productive either about 87% or about 30% of the time.

The source material was PBMCs. This sequence originates from a young woman in good health and CMV-seronegative.

The CDR3 here is CASSPLGHGAYGYTF. CDR3 sequence (DNA): TGTGCCAGCAGCCCCCTCGGACACGGAGCCTATGGCTACACCTTC. The gene calls are TRBV27 and TRBJ1-2; a possible D gene is TRBD1 (5 bases). CDR3 length: 15 amino acids. Germline V lookup: CDR1 MNHEY, CDR2 SMNVEV (reference sequence). The ends were cut back, 6 bases at V and 4 bases at J, with 18 bases in the middle.